This TCR beta chain emerged from a study of shared clonotypes between healthy human individuals. Study-wide points: Naive subsets generally had larger estimated richness than memory subsets.

Naive CD45RA+ and memory CD45RA-negative subsets were split from CD4+ cells. The CDR3 consists of 13 residues. Trimming took 1 base from V and 2 from J, leaving 3 bases between them. CDR1 is MGHRA, CDR2 YSYEKL, per germline. This clone appeared once. Its antigen is currently unknown. Libraries were prepared by immunoSEQ multiplex PCR; TCRdb keeps only in-frame clonotypes and omits some of them. The sample yields roughly 1,500,000 clones, around 98.5% seen once. This TCR was recovered from a man aged 30 to 39 in good health. V is TRBV4-1 and J is TRBJ2-1; D call uncertain. Material: naive CD4+ T cells sorted from blood. Specified subset: CD45RA+ positively selected. Written as DNA, the CDR3 is TGCGCCAGCAGCCAAGTTCCCTACAATGAGCAGTTCTTC. Translation gives CASSQVPYNEQFF.